This T cell receptor (beta chain) was obtained from a study of T cell clones after liver transplantation. Assay: immunoSEQ multiplex PCR; the TCRdb copy retains only in-frame clones and omits some. This sample has 65,000 to 80,000 clones, with over 70% found just once. Sequencing used CD4+ T cells from blood, obtained before liver transplant. The sequence was obtained from a human donor who received a liver transplant.

The CDR3 sequence is CASPLNDAEAFF. The DNA for the CDR3 is TGTGCCAGCCCCCTCAATGACGCTGAAGCTTTCTTT. The chain combines TRBV19 with TRBJ1-1, with D unresolved. CDR1 and CDR2 from the germline V gene are LNHDA and SQIVND (reference sequence). CDR3 length: 12 amino acids. Trimming removed 9 bases from V and 6 bases from J, with 14 bases in between.